Below, 11 T cell receptor beta chains from the same sample are listed, as sequenced in a study of blood T cell repertoires in COVID-19 (TCRdb year 2020). Preparation of the library involved the immunoSEQ multiplex PCR assay. TCRdb limited this immuneACCESS table to in-frame rearrangements with V and J called. A share of clones is missing; checked studies link under half to unresolved V genes, and the rest is unexplained. This sample holds under 200,000 clones; roughly 78% were observed only once. The ten largest make up around 20% of the sample. Sample: PBMCs or T cells enriched from blood (not recorded which). These TCRs come from a woman in her seventies in a cohort exposed to, infected with or recovered from COVID-19 (not recorded which).

CDR3: CASRRQGIGYTF. CDR3 bases: TGTGCCAGCAGACGACAGGGGATCGGCTACACCTTC. The chain has TRBV28 and TRBJ1-2; 8 nucleotides align to TRBD1. Germline loops: CDR1 MDHEN, CDR2 SYDVKM. The length of the CDR3 is 12 residues. With 6 bases clipped from V and 8 bases from J, the junction kept 5 bases outside the gene matches.

This clone was detected only a few times. At one end the junction does not follow the germline gene, possibly because of a read error. This chain joins TRBV5-6 and TRBJ2-1, with D unresolved. CDR3 length: 12 residues. Germline CDR1 is SGHDT and CDR2 is YYEEEE. The CDR3 bases are TGTGCCAGCAGCTTGGGATCTCCGCAGGTGATCTTC. This gives the protein CASSLGSPQVIF.

The rearrangement uses TRBV19 and TRBJ1-2; 8 positions agree with TRBD1. The CDR3 is 14 residues long. The germline V gene encodes CDR1 LNHDA and CDR2 SQIVND (reference sequence). V was pared by 6 bases and J by 7 bases, with 10 bases of the junction left unmatched. The CDR3 is CASSRQGLSGGYTF. Here the CDR3 DNA reads TGTGCCAGTAGCCGACAGGGGTTATCGGGTGGCTACACCTTC.

CDR3: CASSWYGRDAEQFF. The CDR3 coding sequence is TGTGCCAGCAGCTGGTATGGGAGGGATGCTGAGCAGTTCTTC. The chain carries TRBV11-2 and TRBJ2-1, with 7 bases fitting TRBD2. Unmatched junction bases numbered 9, after V lost 4 bases and J lost 9 bases. Germline CDR1 SGHAT, CDR2 FQNNGV. The CDR3 loop spans 14 amino acids. Full variable domain (rest looked up from reference TRBV11-2 and TRBJ2-1): EAGVAQSPRYKIIEKRQSVAFWCNPISGHATLYWYQQILGQGPKLLIQFQNNGVVDDSQLPKDRFSAERLKGVDSTLKIQPAKLEDSAVYLCASSWYGRDAEQFFGPGTRLTVL.

The chain recombines TRBV3-1 (or the pseudogene TRBV3-2) with TRBJ1-1, with D unresolved. This CDR3 comprises 14 residues. V gave up 1 base and J gave up 4 bases, with 10 bases separating them. The germline CDR1 and CDR2 sequences are LGHDT and YNNKEL (reference sequence). The CDR3 DNA reads as TGTGCCAGCAGCCAAGTCGGCCGGGGCACTGAAGCTTTCTTT. This codes for CASSQVGRGTEAFF.

V and J are TRBV27 and TRBJ1-5; D perhaps matches TRBD1 (6 bases). CDR3 length: 15 residues. V was shortened by 2 bases and J by 7 bases, with 15 bases between the two germline ends. Per germline, CDR1 MNHEY and CDR2 SMNVEV (reference sequence). The CDR3 region is CASSLEGGRWQPQHF. CDR3 DNA sequence: TGTGCCAGCAGTTTAGAGGGGGGGCGTTGGCAGCCCCAGCATTTT.

The chain is built from TRBV27 and TRBJ1-5; no definite D call. CDR3 length equals 15 residues. The V end lost 3 bases, the J end lost 1 base, and 10 bases lay between the germline ends. CDR1 and CDR2 from the germline V gene are MNHEY and SMNVEV (reference sequence). CDR3: CASSFRAPSNQPQHF. The CDR3 nucleotides are TGTGCCAGCAGTTTTCGAGCGCCCAGCAATCAGCCCCAGCATTTT.

The rearrangement links TRBV6-6 to TRBJ1-3, with D uncertain. The ends were cut back, 6 bases at V and 0 bases at J, with 6 bases in the middle. The CDR3 is 13 amino acids. CDR1 is MNHNY and CDR2 is SVGAGI in the germline V gene (reference sequence). Written as DNA, the CDR3 is TGTGCCAGCAGGGCCTCCTCTGGAAACACCATATATTTT. Protein: CASRASSGNTIYF.

The chain combines TRBV30 with TRBJ1-5, with TRBD1 matching over 8 bases. After removal of 3 bases from V and 4 bases from J, the junction contained 5 bases not matched to a gene. Germline CDR1 is GTSNPN and CDR2 is SVGIG (reference sequence). CDR3 length: 14 residues. CDR3 nucleotide sequence: TGTGCCTGGAGCTCGGGACAGGTAAATCAGCCCCAGCATTTT. Its protein is CAWSSGQVNQPQHF.

The V and J genes are TRBV18 and TRBJ1-1, with no clear D. CDR3 size: 16 residues. The V gene lost 4 bases and the J gene lost 0 bases, with 15 bases spanning the gap. CDR1 KGHSH and CDR2 LQKENI come from the germline V gene. CDR3 residues: CASSRTSGVVNTEAFF. As DNA, the CDR3 is TGTGCCAGCTCACGAACGTCCGGGGTTGTGAACACTGAAGCTTTCTTT.

The chain uses TRBV28 and TRBJ1-6; TRBD1 matches at 11 bases. The CDR3 sequence is 13 residues long. From germline, CDR1 is MDHEN and CDR2 SYDVKM. V was clipped by 8 bases and J by 7 bases; unmatched bases: 1. DNA for the CDR3: TGTGCCAGCGGGGACAGGGGGAATTCACCCCTCCACTTT. Protein product: CASGDRGNSPLHF. The whole variable domain, remainder taken from reference TRBV28 and TRBJ1-6, is DVKVTQSSRYLVKRTGEKVFLECVQDMDHENMFWYRQDPGLGLRLIYFSYDVKMKEKGDIPEGYSVSREKKERFSLILESASTNQTSMYLCASGDRGNSPLHFGNGTRLTVT.